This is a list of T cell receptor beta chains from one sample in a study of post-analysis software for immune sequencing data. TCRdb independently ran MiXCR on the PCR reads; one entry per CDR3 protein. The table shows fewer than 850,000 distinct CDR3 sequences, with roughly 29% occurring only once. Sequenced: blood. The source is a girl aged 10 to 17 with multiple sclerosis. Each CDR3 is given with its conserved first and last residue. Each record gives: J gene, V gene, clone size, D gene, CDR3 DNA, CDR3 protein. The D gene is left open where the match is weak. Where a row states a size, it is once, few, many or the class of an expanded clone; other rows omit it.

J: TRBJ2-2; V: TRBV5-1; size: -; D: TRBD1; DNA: TGCGCCAGCAGCGCAGGGGGCACCGGGGAGCTGTTTTTT; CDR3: CASSAGGTGELFF
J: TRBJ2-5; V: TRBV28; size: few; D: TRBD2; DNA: TGTGCCAGCACCTTCAGCGGGAGGCATAGGGAGACCCAGTACTTC; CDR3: CASTFSGRHRETQYF
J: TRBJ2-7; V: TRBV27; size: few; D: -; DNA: TGTGCCAGCAGTTCGCAGGGCTTTCCCTACGAGCAGTACTTC; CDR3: CASSSQGFPYEQYF
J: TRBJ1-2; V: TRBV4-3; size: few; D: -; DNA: TGCGCCAGCAGCCAACTCCTTGGTGGGGGTGGCTACACCTTC; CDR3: CASSQLLGGGGYTF
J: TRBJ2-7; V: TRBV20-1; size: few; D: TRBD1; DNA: TGCAGCATTAAGGGGACAGACCTCTACGAGCAGTACTTC; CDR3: CSIKGTDLYEQYF
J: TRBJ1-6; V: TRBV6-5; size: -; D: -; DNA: TGTGCCAGCAGTTACTCACACGGAGGTGTTGATTCACCCCTCCACTTT; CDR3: CASSYSHGGVDSPLHF
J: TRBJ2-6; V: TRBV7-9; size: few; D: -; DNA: TGTGCCAGCAGCTTATTTCCGGGACCTGGGGCCAACGTCCTGACTTTC; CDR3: CASSLFPGPGANVLTF
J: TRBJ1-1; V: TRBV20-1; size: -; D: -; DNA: TGCAGTGCTAGGGATCCCCAGGGCGGAAACACTGAAGCTTTCTTT; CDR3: CSARDPQGGNTEAFF
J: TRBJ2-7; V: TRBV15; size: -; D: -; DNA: TGTGCCACCAGCAGAGTCGGAGGCGAGCAGTACTTC; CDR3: CATSRVGGEQYF
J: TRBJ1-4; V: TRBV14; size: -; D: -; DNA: TGTGCCAGCAGCCAAGAAGTGAGGACGGCCGAAAAACTGTTTTTT; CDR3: CASSQEVRTAEKLFF
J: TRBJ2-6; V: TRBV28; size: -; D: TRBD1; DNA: TGTGCCAGCAGCGCCATCGACAGGGGGGCTACTGGGGCCAACGTCCTGACTTTC; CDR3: CASSAIDRGATGANVLTF
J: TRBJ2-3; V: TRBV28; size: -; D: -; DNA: TGTGCCAGCAGTACCCTGAGTAGCTGGGGCACAGATACGCAGTATTTT; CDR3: CASSTLSSWGTDTQYF
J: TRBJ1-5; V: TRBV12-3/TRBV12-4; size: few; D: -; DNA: TGTGCCAGCAGTTTCGGGGGACTGCATCAGCCCCAGCATTTT; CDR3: CASSFGGLHQPQHF
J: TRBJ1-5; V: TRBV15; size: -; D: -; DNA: TGTGCCACCAGCCGAGGGGGGGGAAGGGTCGGTACCAATCAGCCCCAGCATTTT; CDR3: CATSRGGGRVGTNQPQHF
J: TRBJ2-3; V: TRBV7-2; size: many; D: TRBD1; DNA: TGTGCCAGCAGCTTAAACAGGGGGGATACGCAGTATTTT; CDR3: CASSLNRGDTQYF
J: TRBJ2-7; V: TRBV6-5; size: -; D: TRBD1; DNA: TGTGCCAGCAGTTACGCGTACAGGGGGTGTGGCGAGCAGTACTTC; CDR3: CASSYAYRGCGEQYF
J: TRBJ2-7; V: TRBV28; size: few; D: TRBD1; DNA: TGTGCCAGCAGTTTTAACCCCCGGGACAGGGGCGAGCAGTACTTC; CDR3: CASSFNPRDRGEQYF
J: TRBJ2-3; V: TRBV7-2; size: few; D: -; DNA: TGTGCCAGCAGCGGGCGGTTTGGTTCAGATACGCAGTATTTT; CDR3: CASSGRFGSDTQYF
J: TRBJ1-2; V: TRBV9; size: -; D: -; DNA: TGTGCCAGCAGCGTCTATCAAGGCGGCTACACCTTC; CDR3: CASSVYQGGYTF
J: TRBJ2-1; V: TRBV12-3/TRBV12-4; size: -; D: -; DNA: TGTGCCAGCAGTATATGGCGGAATGAGCAGTTCTTC; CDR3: CASSIWRNEQFF
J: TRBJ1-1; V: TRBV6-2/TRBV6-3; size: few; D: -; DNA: TGTGCCAGCAGGGAAGATGGCGGCACTGAAGCTTTCTTT; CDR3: CASREDGGTEAFF
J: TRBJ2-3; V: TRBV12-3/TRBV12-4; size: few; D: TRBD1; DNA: TGTGCCAGCAGTAGGACAGGGTCAGATACGCAGTATTTT; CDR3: CASSRTGSDTQYF
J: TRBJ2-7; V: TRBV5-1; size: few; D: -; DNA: TGCGCCAGCAGAGCGGATTCCTACGAGCAGTACTTC; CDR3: CASRADSYEQYF
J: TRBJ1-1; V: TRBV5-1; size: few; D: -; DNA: TGCGCCAGCAGCTTGGCCCAGGGGAAGAACACTGAAGCTTTCTTT; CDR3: CASSLAQGKNTEAFF
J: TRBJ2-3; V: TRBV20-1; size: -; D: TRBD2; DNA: TGCAGTGCTAGAGATACCGGGACTAACACAGATACGCAGTATTTT; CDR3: CSARDTGTNTDTQYF
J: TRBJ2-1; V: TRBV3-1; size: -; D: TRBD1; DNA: TGTGCCAGCAGCCAGCCGGGACAGGGCTACAATGAGCAGTTCTTC; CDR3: CASSQPGQGYNEQFF
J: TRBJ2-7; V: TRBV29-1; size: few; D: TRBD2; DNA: TGCAGCGTTGGAAGCGGGAGCTACGAGCAGTACTTC; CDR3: CSVGSGSYEQYF
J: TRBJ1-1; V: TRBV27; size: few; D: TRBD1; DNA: TGTGCCAGCAGCAGGGACAGGGTTAGGACTGAAGCTTTCTTT; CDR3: CASSRDRVRTEAFF
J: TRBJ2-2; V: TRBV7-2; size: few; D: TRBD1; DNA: TGTGCCAGCAGCGCACAGGGGGCCGGGGAGCTGTTTTTT; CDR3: CASSAQGAGELFF
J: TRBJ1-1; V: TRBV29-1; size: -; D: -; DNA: TGCAGCGTTGGGGCGGGGGGGCCTGAAGCTTTCTTT; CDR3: CSVGAGGPEAFF
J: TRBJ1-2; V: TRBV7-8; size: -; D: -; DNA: TGTGCCAGCAGCCAGACGGGTGGCTCCAACATATATGGCTACACCTTC; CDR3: CASSQTGGSNIYGYTF
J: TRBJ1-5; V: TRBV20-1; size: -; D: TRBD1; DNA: TGCAGTGCAAAGGGACAGGGGGTTGGGCAGCCCCAGCATTTT; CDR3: CSAKGQGVGQPQHF
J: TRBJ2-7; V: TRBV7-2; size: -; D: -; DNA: TGTGCCAGCAGCTTACTTACCGGGACAAGCTACGAGCAGTACTTC; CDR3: CASSLLTGTSYEQYF
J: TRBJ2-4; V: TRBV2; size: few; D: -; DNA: TGTGCCAGCAGTGAGCGGACAGCGAAAAACATTCAGTACTTC; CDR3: CASSERTAKNIQYF
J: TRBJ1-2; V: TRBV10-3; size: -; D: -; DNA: TGTGCCATCAGTGAGGAGACATTTCGTGGCTACACCTTC; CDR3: CAISEETFRGYTF
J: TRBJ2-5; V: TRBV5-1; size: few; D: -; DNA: TGCGCCAGCAGCTTCCGGGACACCCAAGAGACCCAGTACTTC; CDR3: CASSFRDTQETQYF
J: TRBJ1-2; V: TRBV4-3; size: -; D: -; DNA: TGCGCCAGCAGCCAAGATGCAGGCTCCTATGGCTACACCTTC; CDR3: CASSQDAGSYGYTF
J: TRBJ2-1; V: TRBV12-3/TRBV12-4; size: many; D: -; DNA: TGTGCCATCATTACTCCGGACTCCTACAATGAGCAGTTCTTC; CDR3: CAIITPDSYNEQFF
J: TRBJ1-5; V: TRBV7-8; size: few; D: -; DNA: TGTGCCAGCAGCTTAGGGGGGCGGGGTCAGCCCCAGCATTTT; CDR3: CASSLGGRGQPQHF
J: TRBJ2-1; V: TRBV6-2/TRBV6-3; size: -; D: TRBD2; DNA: TGTGCCAGCACACAACGGAGGACTAGCGGGAGGTATGAGCAGTTCTTC; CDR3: CASTQRRTSGRYEQFF
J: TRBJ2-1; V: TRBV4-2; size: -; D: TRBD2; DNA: TGTGCCAGCAGCCAAGGGGGCGGGGGAAGGAATGAGCAGTTCTTC; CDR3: CASSQGGGGRNEQFF
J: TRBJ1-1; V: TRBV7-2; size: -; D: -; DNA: TGTGCCAGCAGCTTACTGGGGTCTGAAGCTTTCTTT; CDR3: CASSLLGSEAFF
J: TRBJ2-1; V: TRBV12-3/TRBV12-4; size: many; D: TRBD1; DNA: TGTGCCAGCAGTCGGGACAGGGGAACCCATGAGCAGTTCTTC; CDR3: CASSRDRGTHEQFF
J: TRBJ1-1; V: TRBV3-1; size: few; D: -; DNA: TGTGCCAGCAGCCAGCTACCCGGGGTCGTGAATCTTGAAGCTTTCTTT; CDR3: CASSQLPGVVNLEAFF
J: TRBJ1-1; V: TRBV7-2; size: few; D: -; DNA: TGTGCCAGCAGCTTCCGGTGGAATGGTGATGCTGAAGCTTTCTTT; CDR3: CASSFRWNGDAEAFF
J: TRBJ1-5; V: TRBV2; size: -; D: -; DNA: TGTGCCAGCAGTATACAGCCTCATAGCAATCAGCCCCAGCATTTT; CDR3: CASSIQPHSNQPQHF
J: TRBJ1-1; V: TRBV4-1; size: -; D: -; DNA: TGCGCCAGCAGCCAAACGTCAGTCACTGAAGCTTTCTTT; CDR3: CASSQTSVTEAFF
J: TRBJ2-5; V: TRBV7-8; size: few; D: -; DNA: TGTGCCAGCAGCTTAGTGGCAGGACCCCAAGAGACCCAGTACTTC; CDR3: CASSLVAGPQETQYF
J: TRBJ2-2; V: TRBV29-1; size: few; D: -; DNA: TGCAGCGTTGAAGATCGGTTGGCCGGGGAGCTGTTTTTT; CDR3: CSVEDRLAGELFF
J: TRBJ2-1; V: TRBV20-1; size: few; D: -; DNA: TGCAGTGCTAGAGACACTAGCCGCCCATACAATGAGCAGTTCTTC; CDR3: CSARDTSRPYNEQFF
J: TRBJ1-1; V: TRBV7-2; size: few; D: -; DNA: TGTGCCAGCAGCTCCATGGCCCAGAACACTGAAGCTTTCTTT; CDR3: CASSSMAQNTEAFF
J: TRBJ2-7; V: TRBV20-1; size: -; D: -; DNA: TGCAGTGCCCGTACGGACAGCCCCTACGAGCAGTACTTC; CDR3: CSARTDSPYEQYF
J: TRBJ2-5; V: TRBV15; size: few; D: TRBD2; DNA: TGTGCCACCAGCAGAGATATGAGCGGGGGTGAGACCCAGTACTTC; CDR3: CATSRDMSGGETQYF
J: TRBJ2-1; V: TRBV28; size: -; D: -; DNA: TGTGCCAGCAGTTTAGCAGATTGGTCGGTGGGCGGGGTGGAGCAGTTCTTC; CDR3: CASSLADWSVGGVEQFF
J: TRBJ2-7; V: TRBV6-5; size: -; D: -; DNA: TGTGCCAGCAGTTACGCCGGACAAACCTACGAGCAGTACTTC; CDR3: CASSYAGQTYEQYF
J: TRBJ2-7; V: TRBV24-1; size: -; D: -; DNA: TGTGCCACCAGTGGGGGAGTGGACTACGAGCAGTACTTC; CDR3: CATSGGVDYEQYF
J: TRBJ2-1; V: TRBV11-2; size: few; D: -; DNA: TGTGCCAGCAGCTTAGTTCCGGAACCTTACAATGAGCAGTTCTTC; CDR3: CASSLVPEPYNEQFF
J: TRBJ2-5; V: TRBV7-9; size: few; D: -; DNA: TGTGCCAGCAGCTCCGGGGCGCAGACCCAGTACTTC; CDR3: CASSSGAQTQYF